This TCR beta chain was captured in a study of ipilimumab plus nivolumab after autologous stem cell transplantation. V was trimmed by 5 bases and J by 7 bases, leaving 11 bases between them. The CDR3 has 13 amino acids. The germline V gene has CDR1 MNHEY and CDR2 SMNVEV (reference sequence). Assay used: immunoSEQ multiplex PCR; TCRdb lists only in-frame clones, some missing. The top ten clones hold roughly 15% of a sample with 1,500 or so clones, approximately 80% of them seen once. This specimen was PBMCs, taken in a trial of ipilimumab plus nivolumab as post-transplant consolidation. This chain connects TRBV27 to TRBJ2-2; D perhaps matches TRBD1 (6 bases). The receptor was isolated from a female donor with multiple myeloma. CDR3 in DNA: TGTGCCAGCAGTCAACAGGGTATCGGGGAGCTGTTTTTT. This encodes CASSQQGIGELFF.